Each of the 30 T cell receptor beta chains below was sequenced from the same sample in a study of T cells in Graves' hyperthyroidism and ophthalmopathy. There were TCR beta CDR3 regions amplified from RNA transcripts. First-round RT-PCR with HTBI primers amplified the TCR CDR3 region. MiXCR, applied by TCRdb to the multiplex PCR reads, yields one record per CDR3 protein. The repertoire consists of around 700,000 distinct CDR3 sequences, with around 20% occurring once and the leading ten covering around 15%. The sequenced material came from blood. The receptors were sampled from a woman in her 50s with Graves' hyperthyroidism that later progressed to Graves' ophthalmopathy.

This clonotype was counted a few times. The rearrangement uses TRBV4-1 and TRBJ1-2, with D perhaps matching TRBD1 (5 bases). This CDR3 is built from 14 residues. Germline V gene lookup returns CDR1 MGHRA and CDR2 YSYEKL. The germline V and J ends were trimmed by 2 bases and 3 bases, with 10 bases remaining between them. The CDR3 region has the DNA TGCGCCAGCAGCCAACCCCCAGGGTACTATGGCTACACCTTC. As protein: CASSQPPGYYGYTF.

This clonotype was counted only a few times. The V gene is TRBV29-1, the J gene TRBJ1-4; a possible D gene is TRBD1 (5 bases). Germline V gene data show CDR1 as SQVTM and CDR2 as ANQGSEA. The germline V and J ends were trimmed by 6 bases and 6 bases, with 14 bases remaining between them. The CDR3 consists of 13 residues. The CDR3 loop reads CSVRGLWDEKLFF. CDR3 nucleotides: TGCAGCGTGCGGGGCCTTTGGGATGAAAAACTGTTTTTT. Using reference TRBV29-1 and TRBJ1-4 for the parts outside the CDR3, the full variable domain is SAVISQKPSRDICQRGTSLTIQCQVDSQVTMMFWYRQQPGQSLTLIATANQGSEATYESGFVIDKFPISRPNLTFSTLTVSNMSPEDSSIYLCSVRGLWDEKLFFGSGTQLSVL.

The CDR3 DNA reads as TGTGCCAGCAGCTTACGAGACGACGATGAGCAGTTCTTC. Its translation is CASSLRDDDEQFF. This chain links TRBV7-9 with TRBJ2-1; D gene unclear. CDR3 length: 13 residues. CDR1 SEHNR and CDR2 FQNEAQ come from the germline V gene (reference sequence). The V gene lost 2 bases and the J gene lost 8 bases, with 10 bases spanning the gap. Full variable domain (missing parts from reference TRBV7-9 and TRBJ2-1): DTGVSQNPRHKITKRGQNVTFRCDPISEHNRLYWYRQTLGQGPEFLTYFQNEAQLEKSRLLSDRFSAERPKGSFSTLEIQRTEQGDSAMYLCASSLRDDDEQFFGPGTRLTVL.

Only a few counts were recorded for this clonotype. The chain uses TRBV6-1 and TRBJ2-7; no clear D gene. V lost 0 bases and J lost 0, with 9 bases in between. The CDR3 runs to 15 residues. Germline V gene sequence: CDR1 MNHNS, CDR2 SASEGT. The CDR3: CASSEAAESSYEQYF. CDR3 coding DNA: TGTGCCAGCAGTGAAGCGGCGGAGAGCTCCTACGAGCAGTACTTC.

V gene TRBV29-1 combines with J gene TRBJ1-1; 8 bases fit TRBD1. This CDR3 region has 12 residues. Germline lookup yields CDR1 SQVTM and CDR2 ANQGSEA. V shed 5 bases and J 8 bases; nucleotides not matched to a gene: 7. The CDR3 reads CSVQSDRAEAFF. CDR3 sequence (DNA): TGCAGCGTTCAATCGGACAGGGCAGAAGCTTTCTTT.

The chain joins TRBV10-2 to TRBJ1-2; the D is unclear. There are 14 residues in the CDR3. V shed 3 bases and J shed 4 bases, with 12 bases lying between them. In germline, CDR1 is WSHSY, CDR2 SAAADI. CDR3 sequence (DNA): TGCGCCAGCAGTGATGGGGTGTTGGGCTATGGCTACACCTTC. It yields the protein CASSDGVLGYGYTF.

For this clonotype: One end of the junction fails to match germline, which may point to a read error. The genes are TRBV2 and TRBJ2-1; D gene unclear. Per germline, CDR1 SNHLY and CDR2 FYNNEI. This CDR3 contains 15 residues. The CDR3 loop is CVSRDRTTSYNEQFF. DNA for the CDR3: TGTGTCAGCAGAGACCGGACCACTTCCTACAATGAGCAGTTCTTC.

This clonotype was detected ten times or more. This rearrangement joins TRBV3-1 to TRBJ2-1; D is perhaps TRBD2 (5 bases). The germline CDR1 and CDR2 sequences are LGHDT and YNNKEL (reference sequence). V was trimmed by 3 bases and J by 3 bases, leaving 9 bases between them. The CDR3 totals 14 residues. CDR3 amino acids: CASSQSTNYNEQFF. The CDR3 DNA reads TGTGCCAGCAGCCAGTCGACTAACTACAATGAGCAGTTCTTC.

This clonotype was observed many times. This chain links TRBV3-1 with TRBJ2-7; D possibly corresponds to TRBD2 (6 bases). Trimming took off 2 bases at V and 2 bases at J, with 13 bases between the two ends. The CDR3 sequence is 15 residues long. Germline CDR1 LGHDT, CDR2 YNNKEL (reference sequence). CDR3 in amino acids: CASSQNRDWAYEQYF. CDR3 sequence (DNA): TGTGCCAGCAGCCAAAACCGGGACTGGGCCTACGAGCAGTACTTC.

The chain is built from TRBV30 and TRBJ1-6; D uncertain. Germline CDR1 and CDR2: GTSNPN and SVGIG (reference sequence). Deletions cut 5 bases from V and 6 bases from J, with 11 bases between. CDR3 length: 13 residues. This CDR3 is CAWWTRGNSPLHF. In DNA, the CDR3 is TGTGCCTGGTGGACCCGGGGTAATTCACCCCTCCACTTT.

This clonotype was recorded many times. The rearrangement uses TRBV7-8 and TRBJ1-1; TRBD1 might be the D (5 bases). Germline lookup yields CDR1 SGHVS and CDR2 FQNEAQ. The CDR3 is made up of 13 amino acids. V shed 8 bases and J shed 5 bases, with 15 bases lying between them. The CDR3 loop is CASWTPPLTEAFF. DNA of the CDR3: TGTGCCAGCTGGACACCTCCCCTGACTGAAGCTTTCTTT.

This clonotype came up once. The J gene is TRBJ1-2, the V gene TRBV7-9; D remains ambiguous. V dropped 4 bases and J dropped 2 bases, with 11 bases sitting between them. The V gene's germline CDR1 is SEHNR and CDR2 FQNEAQ (reference sequence). The CDR3 loop spans 14 amino acids. This CDR3 is CASSYSGINYGYTF. Here the CDR3 DNA reads TGTGCCAGCAGCTATTCAGGCATAAACTATGGCTACACCTTC.

This chain links TRBV6-4 with TRBJ2-2, with D perhaps being TRBD1 or TRBD2 (6 bases each). The CDR3 length is 16 residues. V shed 0 bases and J shed 5 bases, with 13 bases lying between them. Per the germline V gene, CDR1 is MRHNA and CDR2 is SNTAGT. The CDR3 region has the DNA TGTGCCAGCAGTGACTCTCGGCAGGGGAGGACCGGGGAGCTGTTTTTT. Residues: CASSDSRQGRTGELFF.

The chain uses TRBV7-9 and TRBJ2-7; tentative D call: TRBD2 (6 bases). This CDR3 comprises 12 residues. The germline V gene encodes CDR1 SEHNR and CDR2 FQNEAQ (reference sequence). V was clipped by 7 bases and J by 4 bases, with 11 bases between them. CDR3 DNA sequence: TGTGCCAGCAACCGCGCGGGGTACGAGCAGTACTTC. Its protein is CASNRAGYEQYF.

This clonotype appeared many times. The gene calls are TRBV7-2 and TRBJ1-1; D uncertain. Trimming took 2 bases from V and 0 from J, leaving 7 bases between them. In germline, CDR1 is SGHTA, CDR2 FQGNSA. The CDR3 covers 14 residues. CDR3 nucleotide sequence: TGTGCCAGCAGCTTATCTTGGGTGAACACTGAAGCTTTCTTT. Amino acids: CASSLSWVNTEAFF. The entire variable domain, with the rest obtained from reference TRBV7-2 and TRBJ1-1, is as follows: GAGVSQSPSNKVTEKGKDVELRCDPISGHTALYWYRQSLGQGLEFLIYFQGNSAPDKSGLPSDRFSAERTGGSVSTLTIQRTQQEDSAVYLCASSLSWVNTEAFFGQGTRLTVV.

The chain is built from TRBV5-6 and TRBJ1-4, with TRBD1 matching over 9 bases. Germline V gene sequence: CDR1 SGHDT, CDR2 YYEEEE. J lost 7 bases, V lost 4 bases, and 14 bases had no gene match. CDR3 length: 17 residues. CDR3 amino acids: CASSIGGAGQGTEKLFF. The DNA for the CDR3 is TGTGCCAGCAGCATTGGCGGAGCTGGACAGGGGACTGAAAAACTGTTTTTT. Full variable domain (outside the CDR3, taken from reference TRBV5-6 and TRBJ1-4): DAGVTQSPTHLIKTRGQQVTLRCSPKSGHDTVSWYQQALGQGPQFIFQYYEEEERQRGNFPDRFSGHQFPNYSSELNVNALLLGDSALYLCASSIGGAGQGTEKLFFGSGTQLSVL.

The J gene is TRBJ1-5, the V gene TRBV6-1; D ambiguous. From germline, CDR1 is MNHNS and CDR2 SASEGT. Trimming shortened V by 5 bases and J by 4 bases, and 18 bases separated the two germline ends. The length of the CDR3 is 16 residues. The CDR3 reads CASSRFLPGANQPQHF. Written as DNA, the CDR3 is TGTGCCAGCAGTCGATTTCTGCCAGGAGCTAATCAGCCCCAGCATTTT.

The table lists this clonotype with a few counts. This chain connects TRBV6-1 to TRBJ1-1; 7 bases agree with TRBD1. Germline CDR1 reads MNHNS; CDR2 reads SASEGT. With 6 bases clipped from V and 0 bases from J, the junction kept 10 bases outside the gene matches. CDR3 size: 16 residues. The CDR3 here is CASRRGQELMNTEAFF. Written as DNA, the CDR3 is TGTGCCAGCAGACGAGGACAGGAACTCATGAACACTGAAGCTTTCTTT.

At least ten counts were recorded for this clonotype. V and J are TRBV5-1 and TRBJ1-1, with D hard to call. CDR3 length equals 13 residues. The V end lost 0 bases, the J end lost 6 bases, and 9 bases lay between the germline ends. Germline CDR1 SGHRS, CDR2 YFSETQ. CDR3 residues: CASSLVGDSEAFF. The CDR3 DNA is TGCGCCAGCAGCTTGGTTGGAGACTCTGAAGCTTTCTTT.

The V gene is TRBV6-1, the J gene TRBJ1-4; weak D call: TRBD1 (5 bases). Germline CDR1 reads MNHNS; CDR2 reads SASEGT. The ends were cut back, 7 bases at V and 3 bases at J, with 12 bases in the middle. The CDR3 covers 14 residues. The DNA for the CDR3 is TGTGCCAGCAAACCGGGACGGGCTAATGAAAAACTGTTTTTT. Protein: CASKPGRANEKLFF.

The CDR3 nucleotides are TGTGCCTGGAGGGGAGACCAAGAGACCCAGTACTTC. Translation: CAWRGDQETQYF. The chain combines TRBV30 with TRBJ2-5; weak D call: TRBD2 (5 bases). Germline CDR1 reads GTSNPN; CDR2 reads SVGIG (reference sequence). Trimming took off 3 bases at V and 0 bases at J, with 5 bases between the two ends. The length of the CDR3 is 12 residues.

The V call is TRBV2, the J call TRBJ2-3, with unresolved D. V shed 7 bases and J shed 5 bases, with 7 bases lying between them. Germline V gene sequence: CDR1 SNHLY, CDR2 FYNNEI. The CDR3 has 11 amino acids. CDR3 in amino acids: CASTPEDTQYF. As DNA, the CDR3 is TGTGCCAGCACCCCGGAAGATACGCAGTATTTT. Together with reference TRBV2 and TRBJ2-3, the CDR3 gives the full variable domain: EPEVTQTPSHQVTQMGQEVILRCVPISNHLYFYWYRQILGQKVEFLVSFYNNEISEKSEIFDDQFSVERPDGSNFTLKIRSTKLEDSAMYFCASTPEDTQYFGPGTRLTVL.

There are many counts of this clonotype. V gene TRBV5-1 combines with J gene TRBJ2-1; D gene unclear. V lost 2 bases and J 8 bases, leaving 5 bases between the germline ends. Germline V gives CDR1 SGHRS, CDR2 YFSETQ. CDR3 length: 11 residues. The CDR3 bases are TGCGCCAGCAGCTTTGCCGATGAGCAGTTCTTC. The encoded protein is CASSFADEQFF.

This clonotype was observed at least ten times. The chain couples TRBV6-5 to TRBJ1-1; possible D gene TRBD1, 6 bases. The V end was cut by 8 bases, the J end by 5 bases, with 15 bases between. Germline loops: CDR1 MNHEY, CDR2 SVGAGI. CDR3 length: 13 residues. CDR3 sequence reads: CASQEGDATEAFF. The CDR3 DNA reads TGTGCCAGCCAAGAGGGGGACGCGACTGAAGCTTTCTTT.

This clonotype was recorded many times. This sequence joins TRBV3-1 and TRBJ1-5; perhaps TRBD1 as D (6 bases). The V end was cut by 4 bases, the J end by 4 bases, with 14 bases between. The CDR3 is 15 residues long. Germline V gene lookup returns CDR1 LGHDT and CDR2 YNNKEL (reference sequence). The CDR3: CASSLQGHPNQPQHF. CDR3 bases: TGTGCCAGCAGCCTTCAGGGACATCCAAATCAGCCCCAGCATTTT.

This clonotype has only a few counts. The chain uses TRBV15 and TRBJ1-2; D unresolved. This CDR3 has 14 amino acids. V lost 1 base, J lost 2 bases, and 8 bases lay in between. The germline CDR1 and CDR2 sequences are LNHNV and YYDKDF (reference sequence). The chain's CDR3 is CATSRGGSNYGYTF. DNA of the CDR3: TGTGCCACCAGCAGAGGAGGCAGCAACTATGGCTACACCTTC.

This clonotype was seen repeatedly, ten times or more. V usage is TRBV3-1 and J usage is TRBJ2-7; a possible D gene is TRBD1 (6 bases). The V gene lost 4 bases and the J gene lost 4 bases, with 17 bases spanning the gap. Germline CDR1 is LGHDT and CDR2 is YNNKEL (reference sequence). This CDR3 is built from 15 residues. CDR3 coding DNA: TGTGCCAGCAGCCCGGAGTACCGGGACACTTACGAGCAGTACTTC. Translation: CASSPEYRDTYEQYF.

The rearrangement joins TRBV4-1 to TRBJ1-4; a possible D gene is TRBD1 (5 bases). Trimming took 0 bases from V and 5 from J, leaving 10 bases between them. Germline assignment: CDR1 MGHRA and CDR2 YSYEKL. The CDR3 extends over 15 amino acids. CDR3 nucleotides: TGCGCCAGCAGCCAAGATGGGGGAGGCAATGAAAAACTGTTTTTT. It is translated as CASSQDGGGNEKLFF.

This clonotype was observed a handful of times. CDR3 nucleotide sequence: TGTGCCAGCAGCTGGAGAGGAGGCGGGGACACAGATACGCAGTATTTT. Translation gives CASSWRGGGDTDTQYF. This chain uses TRBV7-2 with TRBJ2-3; maybe TRBD2 (6 bases). V lost 4 bases and J 2 bases, leaving 16 bases between the germline ends. This CDR3 is built from 16 residues. The V gene's germline CDR1 is SGHTA and CDR2 FQGNSA.

This chain links TRBV2 with TRBJ2-5; 11 bases are shared with TRBD2. The V and J ends lost 7 bases and 5 bases, in that order; junction bases with no gene match: 15. Germline V lookup: CDR1 SNHLY, CDR2 FYNNEI. CDR3 length equals 17 residues. This CDR3 is CASNSGGGRAAFETQYF. CDR3 DNA: TGTGCCAGCAATAGCGGGGGGGGACGAGCAGCCTTTGAGACCCAGTACTTC.